This entry features one T cell receptor (beta chain) sequence. The antigen is not known. These data originate in a study of shared clonotypes between healthy human individuals. Study conclusions and caveats: A reduction in generation probabilities was seen for non-shared clonotypes relative to those shared by all four donors.

Produced via immunoSEQ multiplex PCR; TCRdb's table is partial and in-frame only. The table shows about 1.5 million clones, with roughly 98% occurring only once. Sequencing used naive CD4+ T cells sorted from blood. Described subset: CD45RA+ positively selected. The receptor was isolated from a man aged 30 to 39 in good health.

DNA of the CDR3: TGTGCCAGCAGCCCTAGCGTGGTGGGTAACTATGGCTACACCTTC. Residues: CASSPSVVGNYGYTF. The rearrangement joins TRBV7-8 to TRBJ1-2; D call uncertain. Trimming removed 5 bases at V and 1 base at J, with 14 bases between. The CDR3 contains 15 residues. Germline V gene lookup returns CDR1 SGHVS and CDR2 FQNEAQ.